What follows describes a single T cell receptor beta chain. Authors' analysis steps: Amplifying reference gene primers gave estimates of nucleated cell counts. Produced via immunoSEQ multiplex PCR; TCRdb's table is partial and in-frame only. V and J calls and clone size come straight from that table; D and trimming were deduced from the DNA. The table lists fewer than 300,000 clones, approximately 84% of them singletons. Germline V CDR1 and CDR2: ENHRY, SYGVKD. This CDR3 has 15 residues. Trimming took 4 bases from V and 0 from J, leaving 11 bases between them. The sample belongs to a study of blood T cell repertoires in COVID-19. As for the study in general: Sources were T cells, B-cell-depleted T cells, or PBMCs; the material itself was cDNA or gDNA.

The rearrangement joins TRBV10-3 to TRBJ2-3, with D unresolved. The sequence was collected from a human donor with COVID-19, enrolled during active disease. The donor label of this sample is uncertain. What was sequenced was peripheral blood. CDR3 in DNA: TGTGCCATCAGTGCCCCTACCGCTAGCACAGATACGCAGTATTTT. The encoded protein is CAISAPTASTDTQYF.